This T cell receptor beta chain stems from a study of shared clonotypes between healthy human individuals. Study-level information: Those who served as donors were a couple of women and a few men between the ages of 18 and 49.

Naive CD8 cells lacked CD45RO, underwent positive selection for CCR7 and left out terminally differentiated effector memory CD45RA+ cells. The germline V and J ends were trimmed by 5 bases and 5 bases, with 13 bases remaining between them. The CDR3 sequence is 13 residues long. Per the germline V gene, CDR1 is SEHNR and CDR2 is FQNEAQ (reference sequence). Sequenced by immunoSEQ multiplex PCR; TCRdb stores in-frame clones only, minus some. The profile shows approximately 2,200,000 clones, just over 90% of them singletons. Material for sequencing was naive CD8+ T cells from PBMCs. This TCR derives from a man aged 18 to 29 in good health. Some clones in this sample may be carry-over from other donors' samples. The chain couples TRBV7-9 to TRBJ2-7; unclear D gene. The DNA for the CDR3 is TGTGCCAGCAGCCCCCTCTTGAACCACGAGCAGTACTTC. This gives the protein CASSPLLNHEQYF.